A selection of T cell receptor beta chains follows, all from one sample in a study of OX40 agonist ivuxolimab in advanced cancers. Generated by immunoSEQ multiplex PCR, the TCRdb table keeps only in-frame clones and is missing some. The repertoire holds some 60,000 clones, 85% seen once, with around 3.8% in the top ten. The sequencing used CD4+ or CD8+ T cells sorted from blood, collected in a trial of the OX40 agonist ivuxolimab. Receptor source: an adult with an advanced solid tumor such as melanoma, head and neck, liver or kidney cancer. CDR3s include the opening cysteine and the closing phenylalanine or tryptophan. A D gene is named only where the DNA matches it firmly. Expanded clones get a size class; other rows say once, few or many, or leave the size out.

TRBJ1-4	16	-	TRBV13	TRBD1	CASSSGQLYENEKLFF	TGTGCCAGCAGCTCGGGACAGCTTTATGAGAATGAAAAACTGTTTTTT
TRBJ2-2	14	-	TRBV13	TRBD1	CASRRTGQTGELFF	TGTGCCAGCAGGCGGACAGGGCAAACCGGGGAGCTGTTTTTT
TRBJ1-2	13	-	TRBV7-9	-	CASSLPTNYGYTF	TGTGCCAGCAGCTTACCGACTAACTATGGCTACACCTTC
TRBJ1-3	17	-	TRBV9	-	CASSVEGSRGSGNTIYF	TGTGCCAGCAGCGTCGAGGGCAGCCGAGGCTCTGGAAACACCATATATTTT
TRBJ1-1	18	-	TRBV5-1	-	CASSLGQSPGAVNTEAFF	TGCGCCAGCAGCTTGGGCCAAAGCCCAGGGGCAGTAAACACTGAAGCTTTCTTT
TRBJ2-7	11	-	TRBV29-1	-	CSVDVGYEQYF	TGCAGCGTTGATGTTGGCTACGAGCAGTACTTC
TRBJ2-2	12	-	TRBV13	-	CASSVTGGELFF	TGTGCCAGCAGCGTTACAGGGGGGGAGCTGTTTTTT
TRBJ1-1	15	-	TRBV5-1	-	CASSPLGTNRSPAFF	TGCGCCAGCAGCCCTCTAGGGACCAACCGGTCGCCCGCTTTCTTT
TRBJ2-3	15	-	TRBV27	TRBD2	CASSFWRGGIDTQYF	TGTGCCAGCAGTTTTTGGCGGGGGGGGATAGATACGCAGTATTTT
TRBJ1-5	18	once	TRBV21-1	-	CASSKRVEGVVSNQPQHF	TGTGCCAGCAGCAAACGTGTTGAGGGGGTGGTGAGCAATCAGCCCCAGCATTTT
TRBJ2-1	13	-	TRBV6-5	TRBD1	CASSRTGWDEQFF	TGTGCCAGCAGTCGGACAGGGTGGGATGAGCAGTTCTTC
TRBJ1-2	16	-	TRBV27	TRBD1	CASSLGTAYSTRGYTF	TGTGCCAGCAGTTTGGGGACAGCCTACTCAACGAGGGGCTACACCTTC
TRBJ1-4	15	-	TRBV6-8	TRBD1	CANSRDSSTNEKLFF	TGTGCCAACTCACGGGACAGCTCAACTAATGAAAAACTGTTTTTT
TRBJ2-7	15	-	TRBV7-9	TRBD1	CASSAPGTGVYEQYF	TGTGCCAGCAGCGCCCCCGGGACAGGGGTTTACGAGCAGTACTTC
TRBJ2-7	14	-	TRBV7-2	-	CASSLARDSYEQYF	TGTGCCAGCAGCTTAGCCCGGGACTCCTACGAGCAGTACTTC
TRBJ2-4	13	-	TRBV5-4	-	CASSLEQGDIQYF	TGTGCCAGCAGCTTGGAGCAGGGTGACATTCAGTACTTC
TRBJ2-2	15	-	TRBV5-6	TRBD1	CASSRGTANTGELFF	TGTGCCAGCAGCAGAGGGACAGCGAACACCGGGGAGCTGTTTTTT
TRBJ2-4	15	-	TRBV28	-	CASSFTGRYKNIQYF	TGTGCCAGCAGTTTCACGGGCCGCTACAAAAACATTCAGTACTTC
TRBJ1-6	17	-	TRBV5-5	-	CASRLSGAPTYNSPLHF	TGTGCCAGCAGATTGTCAGGAGCTCCAACATATAATTCACCCCTCCACTTT
TRBJ2-5	12	-	TRBV14	-	CASSQWGETQYF	TGTGCCAGCAGCCAATGGGGCGAGACCCAGTACTTC
TRBJ1-1	12	-	TRBV25-1	-	CASSDRAGEAFF	TGTGCCAGCAGTGACCGGGCAGGTGAAGCTTTCTTT
TRBJ1-1	13	-	TRBV7-9	-	CASTPDGGTEAFF	TGTGCCAGCACCCCCGATGGGGGCACTGAAGCTTTCTTT
TRBJ2-2	13	-	TRBV27	-	CASSVGVTGELFF	TGTGCCAGCAGTGTAGGGGTCACCGGGGAGCTGTTTTTT
TRBJ2-7	17	-	TRBV14	-	CASSQVFATGNAYEQYF	TGTGCCAGCAGCCAAGTTTTCGCGACAGGTAACGCCTACGAGCAGTACTTC
TRBJ2-1	12	-	TRBV6-5	TRBD1	CATGDREYEQFF	TGTGCCACCGGGGACAGGGAGTATGAGCAGTTCTTC